Described below is a single T cell receptor (beta chain) sequence and its context. This specimen comes from a study of CD8+ T cells in alopecia areata. Treatment specified: oral pan-JAK inhibitor, 5-10 mg twice daily. Trimming took off 6 bases at V and 5 bases at J, with 16 bases between the two ends. Germline CDR1 and CDR2: KGHSH and LQKENI. The length of the CDR3 is 14 residues. RNA was isolated and reverse transcribed to cDNA, the sequencing template. The method was immunoSEQ multiplex PCR; TCRdb's version includes in-frame clones alone and lacks a portion of them. The sample lists 150,000 to 200,000 clones, roughly two thirds occurring once.

Material: CD4+ T cells sorted from blood, obtained at week 4, from a patient treated with tofacitinib. The genes are TRBV18 and TRBJ2-5; a possible D gene is TRBD2 (5 bases). This TCR was recovered from a human donor with alopecia areata. CDR3 coding DNA: TGTGCCAGCTCCCTAGCAGAGGTCTTGGAGACCCAGTACTTC. This translates into CASSLAEVLETQYF.